This T cell receptor beta chain comes out of a study of cytomegalovirus exposure and HLA in healthy donors. The PCR made use of 60 Vbeta and 13 Jbeta primers. Produced via immunoSEQ multiplex PCR; TCRdb's table is partial and in-frame only. The top ten clones hold around 4.6% of a sample with roughly 150,000 clones, around 70% of them seen once. The receptor's source is a man aged 18 to 30 in good health and CMV-seropositive. Input material: PBMCs.

Here the CDR3 reads CASSSLGDRGDSPLHF. The CDR3, as DNA: TGCGCCAGCAGCTCCCTAGGGGACAGAGGTGATTCACCCCTCCACTTT. The chain joins TRBV5-1 to TRBJ1-6; 7 nucleotides align to TRBD1. J gave up 8 bases and V 3 bases, and 11 bases lay outside the gene matches. The CDR3 is 16 residues long. Looked up from germline, CDR1 is SGHRS and CDR2 is YFSETQ. Together with reference TRBV5-1 and TRBJ1-6, the CDR3 gives the full variable domain: KAGVTQTPRYLIKTRGQQVTLSCSPISGHRSVSWYQQTPGQGLQFLFEYFSETQRNKGNFPGRFSGRQFSNSRSEMNVSTLELGDSALYLCASSSLGDRGDSPLHFGNGTRLTVT.